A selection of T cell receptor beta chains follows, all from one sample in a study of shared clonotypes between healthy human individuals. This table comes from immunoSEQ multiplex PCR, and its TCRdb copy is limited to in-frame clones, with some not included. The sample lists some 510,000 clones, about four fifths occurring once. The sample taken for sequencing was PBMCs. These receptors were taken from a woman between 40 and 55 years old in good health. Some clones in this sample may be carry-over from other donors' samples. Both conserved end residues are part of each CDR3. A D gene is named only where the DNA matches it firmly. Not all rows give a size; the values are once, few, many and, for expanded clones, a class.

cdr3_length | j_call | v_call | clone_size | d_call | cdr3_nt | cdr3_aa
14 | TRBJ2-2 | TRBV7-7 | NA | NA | TGTGCTAGCAGCTTGGACAGAAACACCGGGGAGCTGTTTTTT | CASSLDRNTGELFF
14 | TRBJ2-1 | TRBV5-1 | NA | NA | TGCGCCAGCAGCGCGGGCCCTTCCTACAATGAGCAGTTCTTC | CASSAGPSYNEQFF
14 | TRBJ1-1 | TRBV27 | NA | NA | TGTGCCAGCAGTTTTATGGGCGGGGGCACTGAAGCTTTCTTT | CASSFMGGGTEAFF
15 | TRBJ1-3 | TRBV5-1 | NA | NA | TGCGCCAGCACCCTTTGGGGAGGTTACGGAAACACCATATATTTT | CASTLWGGYGNTIYF
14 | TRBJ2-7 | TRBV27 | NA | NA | TGTGCCAGCAGACTCGGGACTGGTCCCTACGAGCAGTACTTC | CASRLGTGPYEQYF
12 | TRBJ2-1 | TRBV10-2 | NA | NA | TGCGCCAGCAGCGGACTCCCTAATGAGCAGTTCTTC | CASSGLPNEQFF
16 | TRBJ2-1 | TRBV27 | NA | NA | TGTGCCAGCAGTTTATGGTCTAGCGTTTTCTACAATGAGCAGTTCTTC | CASSLWSSVFYNEQFF
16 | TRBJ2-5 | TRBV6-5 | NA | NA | TGTGCCAGCAGTTACTCGAGAGGGGGCGGGGTAGAGACCCAGTACTTC | CASSYSRGGGVETQYF
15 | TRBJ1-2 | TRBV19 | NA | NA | TGTGCCAGTAGTACCCGACAGGCACGGGGCTATGGCTACACCTTC | CASSTRQARGYGYTF
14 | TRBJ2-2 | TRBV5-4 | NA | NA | TGTGCCAGCAGCCAGGACAGTAACACCGGGGAGCTGTTTTTT | CASSQDSNTGELFF
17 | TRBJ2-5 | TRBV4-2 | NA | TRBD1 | TGTGCCAGCAGCCAGGGGACAGGGGGTGCGTACCAAGAGACCCAGTACTTC | CASSQGTGGAYQETQYF
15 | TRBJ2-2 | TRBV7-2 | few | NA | TGTGCCAGCAGCTTAGTCAGGGTTGGCACCGGGGAGCTGTTTTTT | CASSLVRVGTGELFF
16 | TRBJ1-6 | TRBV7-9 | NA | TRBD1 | TGTGCCAGCAGCGCCCACAGGGGGAGTGTTAATTCACCCCTCCACTTT | CASSAHRGSVNSPLHF
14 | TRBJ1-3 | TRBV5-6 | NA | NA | TGTGCCAGCAGCTTGGGGACAATCGGAAACACCATATATTTT | CASSLGTIGNTIYF
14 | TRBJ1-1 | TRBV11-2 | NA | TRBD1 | TGTGCCAGCAACGACAGGGCGAGAGGGACTGAAGCTTTCTTT | CASNDRARGTEAFF
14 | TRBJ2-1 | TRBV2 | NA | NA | TGTGCCAGCAACGTCGGGAGTTTAAGGAATGAGCAGTTCTTC | CASNVGSLRNEQFF
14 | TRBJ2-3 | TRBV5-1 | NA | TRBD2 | TGCGCCAGCAGCCGACTAGCTGGCACAGATACGCAGTATTTT | CASSRLAGTDTQYF
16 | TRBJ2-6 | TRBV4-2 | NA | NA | TGTGCCAGCAGCCAAGTAGGGGGGTCAGGGGCCAACGTCCTGACTTTC | CASSQVGGSGANVLTF
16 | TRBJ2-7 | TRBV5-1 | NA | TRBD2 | TGCGCCAGCAGGATACTAGCGGGGCAGAAATCCTACGAGCAGTACTTC | CASRILAGQKSYEQYF
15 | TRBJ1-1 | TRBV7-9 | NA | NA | TGTGCCAGCAGCAATCCCGGGACGGCGAACACTGAAGCTTTCTTT | CASSNPGTANTEAFF
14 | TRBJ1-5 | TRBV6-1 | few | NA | TGTGCCAGCAGTGAAAGAATGGGTAATCAGCCCCAGCATTTT | CASSERMGNQPQHF
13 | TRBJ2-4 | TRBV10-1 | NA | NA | TGCGCCAGCAGTGGGGGGGTGGGAAACATTCAGTACTTC | CASSGGVGNIQYF
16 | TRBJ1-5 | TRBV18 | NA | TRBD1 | TGTGCCAGCTCACCACCGGGACAGTATAGCAATCAGCCCCAGCATTTT | CASSPPGQYSNQPQHF
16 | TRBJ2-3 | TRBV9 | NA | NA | TGTGCCAGCAGCCCGTCAGACCCTATATTCACAGATACGCAGTATTTT | CASSPSDPIFTDTQYF
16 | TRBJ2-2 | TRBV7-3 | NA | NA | TGTGCCAGCAGCTTAAGGTCTTCAGGGAACACCGGGGAGCTGTTTTTT | CASSLRSSGNTGELFF
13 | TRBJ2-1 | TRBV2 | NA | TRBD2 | TGTGCCAGCGCGGGGGGCTCCTACAATGAGCAGTTCTTC | CASAGGSYNEQFF
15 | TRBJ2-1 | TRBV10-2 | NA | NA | TGCGCCAGCAGTGATTCCCCGACTAGTTACAATGAGCAGTTCTTC | CASSDSPTSYNEQFF
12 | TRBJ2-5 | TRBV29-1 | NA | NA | TGCAGTACTGGCGGGGATGGAGAGACCCAGTACTTC | CSTGGDGETQYF
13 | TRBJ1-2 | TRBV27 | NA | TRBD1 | TGTGCCAGCAGTCCACAGGGGGCTGGGGGCTACACCTTC | CASSPQGAGGYTF
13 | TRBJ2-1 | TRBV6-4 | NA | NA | TGTGCCAGCAGTCGAGGGATCTACAATGAGCAGTTCTTC | CASSRGIYNEQFF
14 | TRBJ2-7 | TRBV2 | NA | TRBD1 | TGTGCCAGCAGCATGGACAGGGGATGGTACGAGCAGTACTTC | CASSMDRGWYEQYF
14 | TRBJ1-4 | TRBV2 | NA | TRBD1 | TGTGCCAGCAACCTGGGACAGGGAGGCGAAAAACTGTTTTTT | CASNLGQGGEKLFF
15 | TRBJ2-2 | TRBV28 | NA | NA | TGTGCCAGCAGTTTAGGGGGGAGTATGGCCGGGGAGCTGTTTTTT | CASSLGGSMAGELFF
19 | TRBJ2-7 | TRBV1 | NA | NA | TGCACCAGCAGCCAAGGGAGAACTAGCGGGACACAAAAGTCCTACGAGCAGTACTTC | CTSSQGRTSGTQKSYEQYF
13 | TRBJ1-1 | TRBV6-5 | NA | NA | TGTGCCAGCAGTTCCGTTAAGAACACTGAAGCTTTCTTT | CASSSVKNTEAFF
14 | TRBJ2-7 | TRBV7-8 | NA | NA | TGTGCCAGCAGCGCTATGGGTGGGGGCAACGAGCAGTACTTC | CASSAMGGGNEQYF
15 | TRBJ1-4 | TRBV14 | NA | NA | TGTGCCAGCAGCCAAGTGGGGGGCCTTAATGAAAAACTGTTTTTT | CASSQVGGLNEKLFF
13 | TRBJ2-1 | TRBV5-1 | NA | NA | TGCGCCAGCAGCTTCCCCCCCGGGAATGAGCAGTTCTTC | CASSFPPGNEQFF
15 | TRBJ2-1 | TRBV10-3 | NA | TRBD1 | TGTGCCATCAGTGGGGCCGGGACAGGGAACAATGAGCAGTTCTTC | CAISGAGTGNNEQFF
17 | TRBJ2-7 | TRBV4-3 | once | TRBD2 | TGCGCCAGCAGCCAAGATAGCGGGAGGCAGGGGCCCTACGAGCAGTACTTC | CASSQDSGRQGPYEQYF
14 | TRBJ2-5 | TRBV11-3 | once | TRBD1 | TGTGCCAGCAGCTTGGGACAGAACCAAGAGACCCAGTACTTC | CASSLGQNQETQYF
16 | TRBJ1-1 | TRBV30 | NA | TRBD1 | TGTGCCTGGCATGGACAGGGGGCGCTTAAGGACACTGAAGCTTTCTTT | CAWHGQGALKDTEAFF
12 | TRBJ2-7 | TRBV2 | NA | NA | TGTGCCAGCACCGATGAAGGCTACGAGCAGTACTTC | CASTDEGYEQYF
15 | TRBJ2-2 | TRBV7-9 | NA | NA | TGTGCCAGCAGCTTAGGGGGCGCGAACACCGGGGAGCTGTTTTTT | CASSLGGANTGELFF